Shown below are 20 T cell receptor beta chains from a single sample sequenced in a study of beta chain features in type 1 diabetes. Study conclusions and caveats: There was a moderate but significant shortening of TCRB CDR3s in all four CD4+ subsets of Type 1 diabetes patients.

Since all of the isolated RNA was reverse transcribed, expressed TCRB transcripts were what got sequenced. Assay: immunoSEQ multiplex PCR; the TCRdb copy retains only in-frame clones and omits some. The sample has 300,000 to 350,000 clones, 13% seen once; the top ten hold roughly 0.015%. Their antigens are not known. Sequenced: naive CD4+ T cells from blood. All receptors come from a young woman with type 1 diabetes.

Only a few counts were recorded for this clone. This rearrangement joins TRBV2 to TRBJ1-2; weak D call: TRBD1 (6 bases). Germline V gene lookup returns CDR1 SNHLY and CDR2 FYNNEI. Deletions cut 5 bases from V and 3 bases from J, with 13 bases between. The CDR3 consists of 14 residues. Written as DNA, the CDR3 is TGTGCCAGCAGTTCTCGGGGGGCAGACTATGGCTACACCTTC. This encodes CASSSRGADYGYTF.

This rearrangement joins TRBV2 to TRBJ2-1; tentative D call: TRBD2 (6 bases). This CDR3 contains 14 residues. Trimming pared 7 bases from V and 5 bases from J, leaving 15 bases between. Per the germline V gene, CDR1 is SNHLY and CDR2 is FYNNEI. The DNA of the CDR3 is TGTGCCAGCAAAACGGCCGGGAGCAACAATGAGCAGTTCTTC. Protein: CASKTAGSNNEQFF.

This clone showed up just a few times. The chain recombines TRBV7-9 with TRBJ2-5; TRBD1 matches 7 bases. The germline V gene encodes CDR1 SEHNR and CDR2 FQNEAQ (reference sequence). J gave up 4 bases and V 3 bases, and 11 bases lay outside the gene matches. CDR3 size: 16 residues. CDR3: CASSFTGTERRETQYF. The CDR3 coding sequence is TGTGCCAGCAGCTTCACCGGGACAGAGAGGAGAGAGACCCAGTACTTC.

This chain links TRBV27 with TRBJ1-2; weak D call: TRBD1 (6 bases). CDR1 is MNHEY and CDR2 is SMNVEV in the germline V gene (reference sequence). Between the trimmed V and J ends, which lost 6 bases and 6 bases, there was a span of 20 bases. The length of the CDR3 is 15 residues. The CDR3 is CASSYSRRGANGYTF. In DNA form, the CDR3 reads TGTGCCAGCAGCTATTCCCGCCGGGGGGCGAATGGCTACACCTTC.

The rearrangement joins TRBV19 to TRBJ2-3; tentatively, D is TRBD1 (5 bases). The length of the CDR3 is 15 residues. From germline, CDR1 is LNHDA and CDR2 SQIVND (reference sequence). V was pared by 3 bases and J by 3 bases, with 13 bases between. CDR3 in DNA: TGTGCCAGTAGTATTGGGTTTAAGGGGACAGATACGCAGTATTTT. Protein product: CASSIGFKGTDTQYF.

Here the CDR3 reads CAWTPRSSSRRFF. DNA for the CDR3: TGTGCCTGGACGCCACGTAGTTCTTCGAGGAGGTTCTTC. The chain recombines TRBV30 with TRBJ2-1; no reliable D call. The germline V gene has CDR1 GTSNPN and CDR2 SVGIG (reference sequence). This CDR3 is 13 amino acids long. V shed 4 bases and J shed 15 bases, with 22 bases lying between them.

This chain links TRBV9 with TRBJ2-5; tentative D call: TRBD1 (7 bases). This CDR3 is 15 amino acids long. Germline CDR1 SGDLS, CDR2 YYNGEE. V gave up 2 bases and J gave up 2 bases, with 13 bases separating them. The DNA of the CDR3 is TGTGCCAGCAGCGTTTCAGGGGGGTCACAAGAGACCCAGTACTTC. As protein: CASSVSGGSQETQYF.

This chain joins TRBV5-4 and TRBJ2-7, with 8 bases fitting TRBD1. The V and J ends lost 0 bases and 3 bases, in that order; junction bases with no gene match: 8. This CDR3 is 16 amino acids long. Germline V gene data show CDR1 as SGHNT and CDR2 as YYREEE (reference sequence). CDR3 sequence reads: CASSLGPQGAGYEQYV. Written as DNA, the CDR3 is TGTGCCAGCAGCTTGGGTCCTCAGGGGGCGGGCTACGAGCAGTACGTC.

The chain couples TRBV28 to TRBJ2-1; D remains ambiguous. There are 14 residues in the CDR3. V lost 8 bases and J lost 0, with 11 bases in between. Germline values: CDR1 MDHEN, CDR2 SYDVKM. The CDR3 reads CASQKLASYNEQFF. CDR3 nucleotide sequence: TGTGCCAGCCAGAAATTAGCCTCCTACAATGAGCAGTTCTTC.

This clone appeared a few times. The chain has TRBV11-2 and TRBJ2-2; 11 positions match TRBD1. Germline CDR1 SGHAT, CDR2 FQNNGV. With V trimmed by 2 bases and J by 6 bases, 2 bases remained unmatched. The CDR3 is made up of 15 amino acids. The CDR3 DNA reads as TGTGCCAGCAGCTTACGGACAGGGGGCCCCGGGGAGCTGTTTTTT. Translating it yields CASSLRTGGPGELFF.

This clone was detected only a few times. The gene calls are TRBV2 and TRBJ1-2; D not certain. The CDR3 sequence is 11 residues long. Per the germline V gene, CDR1 is SNHLY and CDR2 is FYNNEI. The ends were cut back, 8 bases at V and 6 bases at J, with 10 bases in the middle. CDR3 region: CASAQVDGYTF. CDR3 bases: TGTGCCAGCGCCCAGGTCGATGGCTACACCTTC.

The V gene is TRBV29-1, the J gene TRBJ1-5; D gene unclear. The germline V and J ends were trimmed by 3 bases and 1 base, with 7 bases remaining between them. The germline CDR1 and CDR2 sequences are SQVTM and ANQGSEA. CDR3 length: 13 residues. The chain's CDR3 is CSVEEESNQPQHF. In nucleotides, the CDR3 is TGCAGCGTTGAGGAGGAAAGCAATCAGCCCCAGCATTTT.

This chain uses TRBV6-6 with TRBJ2-2; 8 bases are shared with TRBD2. Looked up from germline, CDR1 is MNHNY and CDR2 is SVGAGI (reference sequence). The CDR3 extends over 14 amino acids. Losses at the gene ends were 6 bases for V and 1 base for J; bases not matched to a gene: 1. CDR3 in DNA: TGTGCCAGCAGAGCGGGAGTGAACACCGGGGAGCTGTTTTTT. Its translation is CASRAGVNTGELFF.

V and J are TRBV5-1 and TRBJ2-5; D gene uncertain. Trimming took off 4 bases at V and 2 bases at J, with 12 bases between the two ends. The CDR3 contains 14 residues. The germline CDR1 and CDR2 sequences are SGHRS and YFSETQ. The CDR3 region is CASSAAGFQETQYF. In DNA form, the CDR3 reads TGCGCCAGCAGCGCCGCAGGTTTTCAAGAGACCCAGTACTTC.

The chain recombines TRBV27 with TRBJ2-1; 9 nucleotides align to TRBD2. J was trimmed by 8 bases and V by 6 bases; bases with no gene match: 11. From germline, CDR1 is MNHEY and CDR2 SMNVEV (reference sequence). The CDR3 totals 15 residues. The chain's CDR3 is CASSLRLAGWDEQFF. The CDR3 DNA is TGTGCCAGCAGCCTGAGGCTAGCGGGATGGGATGAGCAGTTCTTC.

This clone was recorded a few times. The chain joins TRBV5-1 to TRBJ2-1; 10 bases line up with TRBD2. J lost 4 bases, V lost 4 bases, and 5 bases had no gene match. CDR3 length equals 15 residues. From germline, CDR1 is SGHRS and CDR2 YFSETQ. The CDR3 nucleotides are TGCGCCAGCAGCATTCTAGCGGGAGATTACAATGAGCAGTTCTTC. This translates into CASSILAGDYNEQFF.

The chain couples TRBV18 to TRBJ2-5, with TRBD1 matching 7 bases. Per germline, CDR1 KGHSH and CDR2 LQKENI. The CDR3 is 13 residues long. V trimming: 5 bases; J trimming: 2 bases; junction bases outside the gene matches: 2. CDR3 sequence (DNA): TGTGCCAGCTCAGGGGGACAGCAAGAGACCCAGTACTTC. Amino acids: CASSGGQQETQYF.

This clone was counted between two and nine times. J is TRBJ2-2 and V is TRBV7-8, with 9 bases fitting TRBD2. V gave up 8 bases and J gave up 4 bases; unmatched junction bases: 11. Germline CDR1 SGHVS, CDR2 FQNEAQ. The CDR3 extends over 16 amino acids. CDR3 sequence reads: CASRPLAGAGTGELFF. The CDR3 nucleotides read TGTGCCAGCCGTCCTTTAGCGGGAGCTGGCACCGGGGAGCTGTTTTTT.

The rearrangement joins TRBV2 to TRBJ1-2, with D perhaps matching TRBD1 (5 bases). Germline V gene lookup returns CDR1 SNHLY and CDR2 FYNNEI. Trimming took off 6 bases at V and 0 bases at J, with 8 bases between the two ends. The CDR3 runs to 13 residues. CDR3 in DNA: TGTGCCAGCAGGGCGGGGGCTAACTATGGCTACACCTTC. Encoded protein: CASRAGANYGYTF.

CDR3 protein: CSVEVAANTGELFF. Here the CDR3 DNA reads TGCAGCGTTGAAGTAGCGGCGAACACCGGGGAGCTGTTTTTT. J is TRBJ2-2 and V is TRBV29-1, with TRBD2 as a possible D gene (6 bases). Germline CDR1 is SQVTM and CDR2 is ANQGSEA. This CDR3 region has 14 residues. Trimming took off 1 base at V and 0 bases at J, with 6 bases between the two ends.